Listed below are T cell receptor beta chains from one sample, sequenced in a study of human T cells and chemical hapten exposure. Via MiXCR, TCRdb re-called the RACE reads, giving one row per CDR3 protein. Of about 300,000 distinct CDR3 sequences listed, around 5% are singletons. Sequenced material: whole blood, taken in connection with sensitization to the hapten diphenylcyclopropenone (DPC). These receptors came from a woman between 18 and 30 years old with alopecia areata. Some clones in this sample may be carry-over from other donors' samples. The CDR3 runs from the conserved cysteine through the conserved F or W. Fields, in order: D gene, V gene, J gene, clone size, CDR3 DNA, CDR3 protein. D genes are given only for firm matches. The size field is filled for only some rows; it gives once, few, many or a size class.

d_gene: TRBD1; v_gene: TRBV28; j_gene: TRBJ2-3; abundance: many; CDR3nt: TGTGCCAGCAGCCCCCCGGGACAGGCCACAGATACGCAGTATTTT; CDR3aa: CASSPPGQATDTQYF
d_gene: TRBD2; v_gene: TRBV4-3; j_gene: TRBJ2-3; abundance: NA; CDR3nt: TGCGCCAGCAGCCAAGAATTACGAACTAGCGTAGATACGCAGTATTTT; CDR3aa: CASSQELRTSVDTQYF
d_gene: NA; v_gene: TRBV5-4; j_gene: TRBJ1-1; abundance: few; CDR3nt: TGTGCCAGCAGCTCCCCCGGGGAGGAGGCCACTGAAGCTTTCTTT; CDR3aa: CASSSPGEEATEAFF
d_gene: NA; v_gene: TRBV6-1; j_gene: TRBJ1-6; abundance: many; CDR3nt: TGTGCCAGCAGTGGAGTTACGGGTTCACCCCTCCACTTT; CDR3aa: CASSGVTGSPLHF
d_gene: NA; v_gene: TRBV18; j_gene: TRBJ2-7; abundance: many; CDR3nt: TGTGCCAGCTCACCACCAGGGACCTACGAGCAGTACTTC; CDR3aa: CASSPPGTYEQYF
d_gene: TRBD2; v_gene: TRBV20-1; j_gene: TRBJ2-7; abundance: NA; CDR3nt: TGCAGTGCTAGAGACCCTAGCGGGGGGACCTACGAGCAGTACTTC; CDR3aa: CSARDPSGGTYEQYF
d_gene: NA; v_gene: TRBV6-1; j_gene: TRBJ2-1; abundance: few; CDR3nt: TGTGCCAGCATTTTTTGGGACGGGTCTGGGGATGAGCAGTTCTTC; CDR3aa: CASIFWDGSGDEQFF
d_gene: NA; v_gene: TRBV6-2/TRBV6-3; j_gene: TRBJ1-1; abundance: many; CDR3nt: TGTGCCAGCAGTTACAGGGGAGACACTGAAGCTTTCTTT; CDR3aa: CASSYRGDTEAFF
d_gene: TRBD2; v_gene: TRBV6-5; j_gene: TRBJ2-3; abundance: NA; CDR3nt: TGTGCCAGCAGGTTGACTAGCGGGGGGCACCCAGATACGCAGTATTTT; CDR3aa: CASRLTSGGHPDTQYF
d_gene: NA; v_gene: TRBV20-1; j_gene: TRBJ1-1; abundance: many; CDR3nt: TGCAGTGCTAGAGATGAGGTGGACACTGAAGCTTTCTTT; CDR3aa: CSARDEVDTEAFF
d_gene: NA; v_gene: TRBV10-3; j_gene: TRBJ1-3; abundance: NA; CDR3nt: TGTGCGGCCGGGGTTAGCTCTGGAAACACCATATATTTT; CDR3aa: CAAGVSSGNTIYF
d_gene: NA; v_gene: TRBV4-1; j_gene: TRBJ1-1; abundance: many; CDR3nt: TGCGCCAGCAGCCAAGATTCGGCAGTCAACACTGAAGCTTTCTTT; CDR3aa: CASSQDSAVNTEAFF
d_gene: TRBD1; v_gene: TRBV10-3; j_gene: TRBJ2-3; abundance: NA; CDR3nt: TGTGCCATCAGGGGACAGGGTGGAACTACTAGCACAGATACGCAGTATTTT; CDR3aa: CAIRGQGGTTSTDTQYF
d_gene: TRBD1; v_gene: TRBV5-1; j_gene: TRBJ2-3; abundance: NA; CDR3nt: TGCGCCAGCAGCTTGGAACAGGGGGCAGTTGCAGATACGCAGTATTTT; CDR3aa: CASSLEQGAVADTQYF
d_gene: NA; v_gene: TRBV6-5; j_gene: TRBJ2-5; abundance: NA; CDR3nt: TGTGCCAGCAGTTACTCACTGGGCCTGGAGACCCAGTACTTC; CDR3aa: CASSYSLGLETQYF
d_gene: NA; v_gene: TRBV6-5; j_gene: TRBJ1-1; abundance: NA; CDR3nt: TGTGCCAGCAGGAAACAGGGCCCCCTAACCATCACTGAAGCTTTCTTT; CDR3aa: CASRKQGPLTITEAFF